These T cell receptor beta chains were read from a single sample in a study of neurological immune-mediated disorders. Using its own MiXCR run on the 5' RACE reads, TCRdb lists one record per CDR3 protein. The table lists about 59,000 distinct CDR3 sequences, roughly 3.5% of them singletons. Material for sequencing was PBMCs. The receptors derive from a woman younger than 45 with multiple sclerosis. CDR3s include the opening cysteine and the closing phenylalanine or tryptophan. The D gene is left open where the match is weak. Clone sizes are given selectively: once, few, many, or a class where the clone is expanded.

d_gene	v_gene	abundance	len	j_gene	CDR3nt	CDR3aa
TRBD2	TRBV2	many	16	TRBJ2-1	TGTGCCCTGATTAAGGGGAGGGGAGGACCGAACAATGAGCAGTTCTTC	CALIKGRGGPNNEQFF
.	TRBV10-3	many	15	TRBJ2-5	TGTGCCATCAGTGAGTCGTGGGCTCTACAAGAGACCCAGTACTTC	CAISESWALQETQYF
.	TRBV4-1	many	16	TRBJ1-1	TGCGCCAGCAGCCAAGGGACGAGGGCCATGAACACTGAAGCTTTCTTT	CASSQGTRAMNTEAFF
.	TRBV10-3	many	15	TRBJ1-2	TGTGCCATCAGTGAGGAGGTCAGGGTAACCTATGGCTACACCTTC	CAISEEVRVTYGYTF
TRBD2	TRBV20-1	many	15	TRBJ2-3	TGCAGTGCTCGACTAGCGGGACTTTCCCCCCTTACGCAGTATTTT	CSARLAGLSPLTQYF
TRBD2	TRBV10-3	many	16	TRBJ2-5	TGTGCCATCAGTGACCGACTAGCGGGAGGCACGGAGACCCAGTACTTC	CAISDRLAGGTETQYF
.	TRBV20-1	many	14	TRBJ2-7	TGCAGTGCTCAGATAGGGCTAGCCCTCCACGAGCAGTACTTC	CSAQIGLALHEQYF
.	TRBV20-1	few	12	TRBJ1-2	TGCAGCGGGGCAGGCCCTATGCATGGCTACACCTTC	CSGAGPMHGYTF
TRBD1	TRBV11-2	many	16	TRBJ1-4	TGTGCCAGCAGCACCTTGAGGGGGCGAACTAATGAAAAACTGTTTTTT	CASSTLRGRTNEKLFF
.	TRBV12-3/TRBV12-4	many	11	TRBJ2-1	TGTGCCAGCAGATACCATGGTGAGCAGTTCTTC	CASRYHGEQFF
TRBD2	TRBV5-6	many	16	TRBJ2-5	TGTGCCAGCAGCTTACCCCCAGCGGGGGGGCGCGAGACCCAGTACTTC	CASSLPPAGGRETQYF
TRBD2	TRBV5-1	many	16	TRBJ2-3	TGCGCCAGCAGCTCTAAGCGGGAGTCTATCACAGATACGCAGTATTTT	CASSSKRESITDTQYF
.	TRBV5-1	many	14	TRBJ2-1	TGCGCCAGCAGCTTGGTAAGCTCCTACAATGAGCAGTTCTTC	CASSLVSSYNEQFF
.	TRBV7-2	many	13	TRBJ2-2	TGTGCCAGCAATTTGGCGGGCACCGGGGAGCTGTTTTTT	CASNLAGTGELFF
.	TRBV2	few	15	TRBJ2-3	TGTGCCAGCAGTGAAAGGGCAGGGGAGGCAGATACGCAGTATTTT	CASSERAGEADTQYF
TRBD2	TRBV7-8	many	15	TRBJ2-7	TGTGCCAGCAGCCGAGCTAGCGGGGGGGCGTTTGAGCAGTACTTC	CASSRASGGAFEQYF
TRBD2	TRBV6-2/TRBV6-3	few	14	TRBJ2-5	TGTGCCACCCCGACGGGGGGATCGGGTGAGACCCAGTACTTC	CATPTGGSGETQYF
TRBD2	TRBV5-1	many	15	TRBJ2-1	TGCGCCAGCAGCTTACTAGCGGGAAGCGTAAATGAGCAGTTCTTC	CASSLLAGSVNEQFF
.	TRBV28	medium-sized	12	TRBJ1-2	TGTGCCAGCAGCTCTGGACAGTTGGGCTACACCTTC	CASSSGQLGYTF
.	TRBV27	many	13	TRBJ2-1	TGTGCCAGCAGTCCGGGCGGACGCAATGAGCAGTTCTTC	CASSPGGRNEQFF
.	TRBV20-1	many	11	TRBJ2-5	TGCAGTGCAGAGCATGAGGAGACCCAGTACTTC	CSAEHEETQYF
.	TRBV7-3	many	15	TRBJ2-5	TGTGCCAGCAGCTTCGGCGGGACCCGACAAGAGACCCAGTACTTC	CASSFGGTRQETQYF
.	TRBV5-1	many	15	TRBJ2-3	TGCGCCAGCAGCGGGGACGTAACTAGCACAGATACGCAGTATTTT	CASSGDVTSTDTQYF
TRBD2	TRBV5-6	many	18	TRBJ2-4	TGTGCCAGCAGCTTCAGGACTAGCGGGGCTGGAGGACAAAACATTCAGTACTTC	CASSFRTSGAGGQNIQYF
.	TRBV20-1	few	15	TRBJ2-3	TGCAGTGCTAGAAATTATCGGGGAAGGACAGATACGCAGTATTTT	CSARNYRGRTDTQYF
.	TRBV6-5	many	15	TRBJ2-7	TGTGCCAGCAGCCCCTCCGGGACTGGGGCCTGGGAGCAGTACTTC	CASSPSGTGAWEQYF
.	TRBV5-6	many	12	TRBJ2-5	TGTGCCAGCAGCGGGCCCAAAGAGACCCAGTACTTC	CASSGPKETQYF
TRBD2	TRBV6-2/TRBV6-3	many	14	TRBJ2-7	TGTGCCAGCAGTTGGCGGGGGGGGAACTACGAGCAGTACTTC	CASSWRGGNYEQYF
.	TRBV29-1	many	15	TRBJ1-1	TGCAGCGTTGAAGGGGTTGGGGGAAGGAACACTGAAGCTTTCTTT	CSVEGVGGRNTEAFF
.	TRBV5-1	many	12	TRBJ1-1	TGCGCCAGCAGCTTGATGGACACTGAAGCTTTCTTT	CASSLMDTEAFF
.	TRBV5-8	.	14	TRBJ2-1	TGTGCCAACACCCGGGGGGCCAGGTTTGATGAGCAGTTCTTC	CANTRGARFDEQFF
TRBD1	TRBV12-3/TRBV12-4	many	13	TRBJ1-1	TGTGCCAGCAGTTTAGCCCCGGACAGGAAAGCTTTCTTT	CASSLAPDRKAFF
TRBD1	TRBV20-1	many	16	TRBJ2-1	TGCAGTGCTAGAGATCCCCTAGGGACAGGGATAAATGAGCAGTTCTTC	CSARDPLGTGINEQFF
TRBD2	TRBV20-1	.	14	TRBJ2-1	TGCAGTGCCCTAGCGGGGGGTAACTACAATGAGCAGTTCTTC	CSALAGGNYNEQFF
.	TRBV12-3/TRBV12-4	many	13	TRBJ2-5	TGTGCCAGCAGTTTCAGGGGTGGAGAGACCCAGTACTTC	CASSFRGGETQYF
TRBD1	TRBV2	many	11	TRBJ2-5	TGTGCCAGCATCGGGACGGGACAGGGTCACTTC	CASIGTGQGHF
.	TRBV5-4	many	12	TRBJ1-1	TGTGCCAGCAGCTTGATGAACACTGAAGCTTTCTTT	CASSLMNTEAFF
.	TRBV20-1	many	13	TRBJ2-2	TGCAGTGCTAGACCAAGTTGGTCCGGGGAGCTGTTTTTT	CSARPSWSGELFF
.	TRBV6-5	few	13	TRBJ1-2	TGTGCCAGCAGACCATATACAGGGAAAGGCTACACCTTC	CASRPYTGKGYTF
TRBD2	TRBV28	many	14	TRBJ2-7	TGTGCCAGCAGCTCAACTAGCGGCTCCTACGAGCAGTACTTC	CASSSTSGSYEQYF
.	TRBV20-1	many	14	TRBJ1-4	TGCAGTGCTAGAGTCCCAGGGGCGAGTGAAAAACTGTTTTTT	CSARVPGASEKLFF
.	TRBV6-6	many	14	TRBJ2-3	TGTGCCAGCGGGGATGGGGTCTCGACAGATACGCAGTATTTT	CASGDGVSTDTQYF
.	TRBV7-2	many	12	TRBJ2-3	TGTGCCAGCAGCTCGATAGATGATACGCAGTATTTT	CASSSIDDTQYF
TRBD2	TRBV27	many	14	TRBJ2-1	TGTGCCAGCAGCCGTAGCGGGAGAGGGTCTGAGCAGTTCTTC	CASSRSGRGSEQFF
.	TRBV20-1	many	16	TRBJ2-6	TGCAGTGCTAGACCTCAGGGGAGCTCTGGGGCCAACGTCCTGACTTTC	CSARPQGSSGANVLTF
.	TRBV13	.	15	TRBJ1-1	TGTGCCAGCAGCCCCGACCCTACAGGGCCCACTGAAGCTTTCTTT	CASSPDPTGPTEAFF
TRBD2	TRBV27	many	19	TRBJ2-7	TGTGCCAGCAGCCCTTCTAGCGGGAGGTCTTCACGTGGTAGTTACGAGCAGTACTTC	CASSPSSGRSSRGSYEQYF